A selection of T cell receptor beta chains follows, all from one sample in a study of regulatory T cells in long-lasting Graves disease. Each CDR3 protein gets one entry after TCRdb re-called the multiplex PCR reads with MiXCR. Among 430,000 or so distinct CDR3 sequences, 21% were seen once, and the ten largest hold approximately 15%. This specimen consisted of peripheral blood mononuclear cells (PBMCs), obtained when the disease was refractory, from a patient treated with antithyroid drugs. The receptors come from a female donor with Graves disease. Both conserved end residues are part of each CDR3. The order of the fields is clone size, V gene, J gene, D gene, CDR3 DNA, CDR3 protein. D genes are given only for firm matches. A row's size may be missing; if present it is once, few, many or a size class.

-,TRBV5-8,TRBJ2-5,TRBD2,TGTGCCAGCAGCTGGGTGGGACTAGGGGGAGAGACCCAGTACTTC,CASSWVGLGGETQYF
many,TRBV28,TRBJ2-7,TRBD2,TGTGCCAGCAGTCCCTGGACTAGCAACGAGCAGTACTTC,CASSPWTSNEQYF
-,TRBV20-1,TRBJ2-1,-,TGCAGTGCTAGAGACGCTGCCGATGAGCAGTTCTTC,CSARDAADEQFF
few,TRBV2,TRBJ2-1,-,TGTGCCTTCGGCACCTACAATGAGCAGTTCTTC,CAFGTYNEQFF
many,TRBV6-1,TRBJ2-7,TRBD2,TGTGCCAGCAGTCACCCGGGGACTAGCGGGAGGGCCACCTACGAGCAGTACTTC,CASSHPGTSGRATYEQYF
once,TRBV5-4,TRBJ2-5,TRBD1,TGTGCCAGCAGCGGAGGACAGGGACCGCGAGGGAAAGAGACCCAGTACTTC,CASSGGQGPRGKETQYF
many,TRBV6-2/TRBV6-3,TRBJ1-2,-,TGTGCCAGCAGTTACTCGTCGGACAACTATGGCTACACCTTC,CASSYSSDNYGYTF
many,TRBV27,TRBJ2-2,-,TGTGCCAGCAGTTTATTTGGGGATGGCACCGGGGAGCTGTTTTTT,CASSLFGDGTGELFF
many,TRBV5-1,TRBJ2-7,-,TGCGCCAGCAGCCCCCGGGCCGGGGAGCAGTACTTC,CASSPRAGEQYF
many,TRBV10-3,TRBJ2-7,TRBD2,TGTGCCATCAGATCTAGCGGGAGGGCGGGCTACGAGCAGTACTTC,CAIRSSGRAGYEQYF
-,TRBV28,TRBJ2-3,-,TGTGCCAGCAGCACCAATTATGCAGGGACAGATACGCAGTATTTT,CASSTNYAGTDTQYF
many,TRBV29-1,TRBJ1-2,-,TGCAGCGTTGAAGATGGGGGGACTGGCTATGGCTACACCTTC,CSVEDGGTGYGYTF
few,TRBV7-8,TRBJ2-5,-,TGTGCCAGCAGCTTAGTAGGGGGAGGGGGGGAGGAGACCCAGTACTTC,CASSLVGGGGEETQYF
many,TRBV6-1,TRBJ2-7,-,-,CASILGVSYEQYF
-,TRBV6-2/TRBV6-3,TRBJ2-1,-,TGTGCCAGCAGTTACTCTATGGACTACCCTCGTGGCAATGAGCAGTTCTTC,CASSYSMDYPRGNEQFF
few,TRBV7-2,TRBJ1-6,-,TGTGCCAGCAGCTTAGTCTTGGGCTCACCCCTCCACTTT,CASSLVLGSPLHF
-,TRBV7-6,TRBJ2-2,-,TGTGCCAGCACCCCGACAGGGAGGGAGAACACCGGGGAGCTGTTTTTT,CASTPTGRENTGELFF
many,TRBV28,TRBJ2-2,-,TGTGCCAGCAGTTTATATGTCCCAGGGTCGGGCGGCACCGGGGAGCTGTTTTTT,CASSLYVPGSGGTGELFF
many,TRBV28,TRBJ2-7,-,TGTGCCAGCAGTTTCCGACCTGACAGAAAAAACTACGAGCAGTACTTC,CASSFRPDRKNYEQYF
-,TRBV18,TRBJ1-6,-,TGTGCCAGCTCACCACATCACGGACCAAATTCACCCCTCCACTTT,CASSPHHGPNSPLHF
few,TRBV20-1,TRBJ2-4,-,TGCAGTGCTAGAGATCTACTAGCAACGAAAGCCAAAAACATTCAGTACTTC,CSARDLLATKAKNIQYF
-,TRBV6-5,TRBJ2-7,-,TGTGCCAGCAGTTACTTCGGAGGTTACGAGCAGTACTTC,CASSYFGGYEQYF
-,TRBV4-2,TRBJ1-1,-,TGTGCCAGCAGCCAAGTTGGCGCGGATCGGAACACTGAAGCTTTCTTT,CASSQVGADRNTEAFF
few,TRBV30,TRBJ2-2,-,TGTGCCTGGAGTGTACAGGGAGACACCGGGGAGCTGTTTTTT,CAWSVQGDTGELFF
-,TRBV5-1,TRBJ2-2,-,TGCGCCAGCAGCCCCGGGGGAGACACCGGGGAGCCGTTTTTT,CASSPGGDTGEPFF
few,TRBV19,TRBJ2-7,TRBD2,TGTGCCCACCTTGGCGGGAGAGGATCCGAGCAGTACTTC,CAHLGGRGSEQYF
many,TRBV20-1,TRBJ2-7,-,TGCAGTGCTAGAGAGGGGGCAGGCTCCTACGAGCAGTACTTC,CSAREGAGSYEQYF
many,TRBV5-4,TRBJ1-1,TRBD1,TGTGCCAGCAGCTCGACAGGGCCGAACACTGAAGCTTTCTTT,CASSSTGPNTEAFF
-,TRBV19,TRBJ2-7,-,TGTGCCAGTAGGTTCGGTAGCGGTGGCTACGAGCAGTACTTC,CASRFGSGGYEQYF
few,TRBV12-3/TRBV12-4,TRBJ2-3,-,TGTGCCAGCAGTTTACCTTGGACAGGCGGGAGCCCAGATACGCAGTATTTT,CASSLPWTGGSPDTQYF
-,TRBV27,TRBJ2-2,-,TGTGCCAGCAGCCCGCTTCAGGGTGCCACCGGGGAGCTGTTTTTT,CASSPLQGATGELFF
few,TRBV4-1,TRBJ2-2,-,TGCGCCAGCAGCCAGGAGACTAGTCACACCGGGGAGCTGTTTTTT,CASSQETSHTGELFF
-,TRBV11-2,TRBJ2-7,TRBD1,TGTGCCAGCAGTATACGACAGGGGAACGAGCAGTACTTC,CASSIRQGNEQYF
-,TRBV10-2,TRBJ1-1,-,TGCGCCAGCAAGGCGGAGAGTTTTATGAACACTGAAGCTTTCTTT,CASKAESFMNTEAFF
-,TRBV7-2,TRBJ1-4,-,TGTGCCAGCAGCTTCGGCACAGTTGCTGAAAGACTGTTTTTT,CASSFGTVAERLFF